This TCR beta chain originates from a study of Ad26.COV2.S vaccination and SARS-CoV-2 variants. Indicated treatment: around 19 received Ad26.COV2.S at low or high dose, single or two shots; a few received placebo; per-sample allocation not given. The samples date from day 63 after the first vaccine or placebo injection. This clone was seen just once. Its ends do not fully match the called genes, so a read error is possible. CDR1 is LGHDT and CDR2 is YNNKEL in the germline V gene (reference sequence). The CDR3 spans 14 residues. Only in-frame clones appear in the TCRdb table, and some are missing; sequencing was by immunoSEQ multiplex PCR. The table lists 400,000 to 450,000 clones, 80% to 95% of them singletons.

The sample was peripheral blood, taken in a trial of Ad26.COV2.S vaccine versus placebo. This receptor was identified in a person between 18 and 60 years old who received the Ad26.COV2.S COVID-19 vaccine or a placebo. The chain employs TRBV3-1 (or the pseudogene TRBV3-2) and TRBJ2-3, with TRBD2 matching over 14 bases. The CDR3 is CASSQGLAGAPARF. The CDR3 region has the DNA TGTGCCAGCAGCCAGGGACTAGCGGGGGCCCCAGCCCGGTTT.